This T cell receptor (beta chain) was profiled in a study of radiation and T cells in renal cell carcinoma. Concerning this clone itself: What it binds is unknown.

Study observations and caveats: From baseline, blood top tumor clonotypes peaked at 2 weeks post-radiation. Without pretreatment biopsies, baseline tumor clonotype presence was undetermined.

Libraries were prepared by immunoSEQ multiplex PCR; TCRdb keeps only in-frame clonotypes and omits some of them. Among about 86,000 clones listed, around 85% were seen once. Documented time point: blood 4 weeks post-SBRT, at nephrectomy. The sample's treatment: 15 Gy SBRT to primary tumor, nephrectomy 4 weeks later. Nephrectomy followed 15 Gy stereotactic body radiation by 4 weeks. The tumor was a clear cell renal cell carcinoma. Germline values: CDR1 SGHTA, CDR2 FQGNSA. The CDR3 extends over 14 amino acids. With 4 bases clipped from V and 1 base from J, the junction kept 3 bases outside the gene matches.

This specimen was blood, taken from a patient whose treatment included radiotherapy and nephrectomy. This TCR came from a man in his fifties or sixties with renal cell carcinoma. The chain uses TRBV7-2 and TRBJ1-1, with 7 nucleotides matching TRBD1. In DNA form, the CDR3 reads TGTGCCAGCAGCTACGACAGGGCGAACACTGAAGCTTTCTTT. Translating it yields CASSYDRANTEAFF.